This TCR beta chain came from a study of T cells in Graves' hyperthyroidism and ophthalmopathy. Many counts were recorded for this clonotype. From RNA transcripts, TCR beta CDR3 regions were amplified. TCR CDR3 regions were first amplified by RT-PCR with HTBI primers. MiXCR, applied by TCRdb to the multiplex PCR reads, yields one record per CDR3 protein. This table holds fewer than 750,000 distinct CDR3 sequences, over 12% found once. Germline V gene lookup returns CDR1 MNHNS and CDR2 SASEGT. CDR3 length equals 13 residues. V was shortened by 7 bases and J by 4 bases, with 10 bases between the two germline ends.

The sample comprised blood. The TCR originated in a woman aged 40-49 years with Graves' ophthalmopathy. The V gene is TRBV6-1, the J gene TRBJ2-2; D gene uncertain. The DNA for the CDR3 is TGTGCCAGCACTCTGACGGGCACCGGGGAGCTGTTTTTT. Its translation is CASTLTGTGELFF.